Below are 25 T cell receptor beta chains sequenced from a single sample in a study of OX40 agonist ivuxolimab in advanced cancers. The assay was immunoSEQ multiplex PCR, and TCRdb's table has in-frame clones only and misses some. The sample contains roughly 89,000 clones, roughly 91% of which appear only once. Source: CD4+ or CD8+ T cells sorted from blood, taken in a trial of the OX40 agonist ivuxolimab. These receptor sequences come from an adult with an advanced solid tumor such as melanoma, head and neck, liver or kidney cancer.

The V gene is TRBV5-8, the J gene TRBJ2-5; maybe TRBD1 (5 bases). The CDR3 runs to 13 residues. Germline CDR1 is SGHTS and CDR2 is YDEGEE. Trimming shortened V by 2 bases and J by 7 bases, and 12 bases separated the two germline ends. The CDR3 DNA is TGTGCCAGCAGCTTTGTAACAGGCGGGACCCAGTACTTC. It encodes CASSFVTGGTQYF.

This chain joins TRBV7-9 and TRBJ1-5; D is perhaps TRBD1 (6 bases). The V end was cut by 3 bases, the J end by 2 bases, with 8 bases between. Germline loops: CDR1 SEHNR, CDR2 FQNEAQ (reference sequence). This CDR3 is built from 14 residues. The CDR3 loop reads CASSFSGGNQPQHF. CDR3 DNA sequence: TGTGCCAGCAGCTTTTCAGGGGGCAATCAGCCCCAGCATTTT.

This clone is a singleton in its sample. The V gene is TRBV7-9, the J gene TRBJ2-1; a weak D match, TRBD2 (7 bases). The CDR3 extends over 14 amino acids. V dropped 3 bases and J dropped 7 bases, with 13 bases sitting between them. Germline values: CDR1 SEHNR, CDR2 FQNEAQ (reference sequence). CDR3 in amino acids: CASSFNREGNEQFF. The CDR3 DNA is TGTGCCAGCAGCTTCAACAGGGAGGGGAATGAGCAGTTCTTC. The full variable domain, in which reference TRBV7-9 and TRBJ2-1 provide the parts outside the CDR3, is DTGVSQNPRHKITKRGQNVTFRCDPISEHNRLYWYRQTLGQGPEFLTYFQNEAQLEKSRLLSDRFSAERPKGSFSTLEIQRTEQGDSAMYLCASSFNREGNEQFFGPGTRLTVL.

V is TRBV19 and J is TRBJ2-3; D tentatively fits TRBD1 or TRBD2 (7 bases each). The V and J ends lost 7 bases and 2 bases respectively, with 22 bases between them. Germline V gene data show CDR1 as LNHDA and CDR2 as SQIVND (reference sequence). The CDR3 sequence is 17 residues long. The DNA of the CDR3 is TGTGCCAGTAAAAGAAGGGGAGGGGGACAGCCCACAGATACGCAGTATTTT. It encodes CASKRRGGGQPTDTQYF.

A single count supports this clone. The chain recombines TRBV9 with TRBJ1-5; D unclear. The CDR3 contains 15 residues. Germline V gene lookup returns CDR1 SGDLS and CDR2 YYNGEE. The V gene lost 4 bases and the J gene lost 5 bases, with 16 bases spanning the gap. CDR3: CASSPDGSPYQPQHF. CDR3 in DNA: TGTGCCAGCAGCCCGGACGGCTCTCCTTATCAGCCCCAGCATTTT.

The chain carries TRBV19 and TRBJ2-2, with D hard to call. Germline V CDR1 and CDR2: LNHDA, SQIVND (reference sequence). The V end was cut by 5 bases, the J end by 6 bases, with 7 bases between. The CDR3 runs 12 residues. The CDR3 region has the DNA TGTGCCAGTAGTTTGTGGTCCGGGGAGCTGTTTTTT. Its protein product is CASSLWSGELFF.

This rearrangement joins TRBV10-1 to TRBJ1-5; TRBD1 is a possible D gene (5 bases). CDR1 is WNHNN, CDR2 SYGVQD, per germline (reference sequence). The V end lost 6 bases, the J end lost 9 bases, and 12 bases lay between the germline ends. This CDR3 region has 12 residues. Here the CDR3 DNA reads TGCGCCAGCAGGAAGAGGGGTTGGCCCCAGCATTTT. This codes for CASRKRGWPQHF.

The V and J genes are TRBV5-1 and TRBJ1-2; 8 bases are a match to TRBD1. Germline V gene lookup returns CDR1 SGHRS and CDR2 YFSETQ. The J segment lost 3 bases and the V segment lost 4 bases, leaving 5 bases of the junction unmatched. The CDR3 is made up of 14 amino acids. CDR3 sequence reads: CASSVGQGYYGYTF. In DNA, the CDR3 is TGCGCCAGCAGCGTAGGACAGGGATACTATGGCTACACCTTC.

The V call is TRBV7-3, the J call TRBJ2-3, with D maybe TRBD2 (6 bases). The V end lost 0 bases, the J end lost 0 bases, and 16 bases lay between the germline ends. Germline values: CDR1 SGHTA, CDR2 FQGTGA. The CDR3 length is 18 residues. The DNA for the CDR3 is TGTGCCAGCAGCTTAACCTTCGGGGGTGGAGGGAGCACAGATACGCAGTATTTT. The encoded protein is CASSLTFGGGGSTDTQYF.

This chain connects TRBV28 to TRBJ2-7; 8 nucleotides align to TRBD2. From germline, CDR1 is MDHEN and CDR2 SYDVKM. There are 14 residues in the CDR3. The ends lost 3 bases at V and 7 bases at J; junction bases unmatched: 8. The CDR3 reads CASSFGGASREQYF. CDR3 in DNA: TGTGCCAGCAGTTTCGGGGGGGCGAGTAGAGAGCAGTACTTC.

The V call is TRBV4-3, the J call TRBJ1-2; 9 bases map to TRBD1. CDR1 and CDR2 (germline): LGHNA, YSLEER. CDR3 length: 15 residues. V was clipped by 0 bases and J by 8 bases; unmatched bases: 7. CDR3 in amino acids: CASSQDIQGARGYTF. DNA of the CDR3: TGCGCCAGCAGCCAAGACATACAGGGGGCGAGGGGCTACACCTTC.

The CDR3 DNA follows: TGTGCCAGCAGCCCGGGACACCGCGGAATAGCGGGAGTGACCGGGGAGCTGTTTTTT. Translating gives CASSPGHRGIAGVTGELFF. The J gene is TRBJ2-2, the V gene TRBV7-3; 9 bases line up with TRBD2. Germline V gene lookup returns CDR1 SGHTA and CDR2 FQGTGA. The V gene end was trimmed by 5 bases and the J gene end by 5 bases; junction bases not matched to a gene: 18. The CDR3 totals 19 residues.

This sequence joins TRBV6-6 and TRBJ1-4, with D possibly matching TRBD1 (5 bases). This CDR3 spans 15 amino acids. V lost 2 bases, J lost 5 bases, and 12 bases lay in between. Germline V lookup: CDR1 MNHNY, CDR2 SVGAGI (reference sequence). The DNA of the CDR3 is TGTGCCAGCAGTTACGGGGGACGGCGAAATGAAAAACTGTTTTTT. Translating gives CASSYGGRRNEKLFF.

This rearrangement joins TRBV18 to TRBJ2-7; 10 nucleotides match TRBD2. Germline-derived CDR1 and CDR2 are KGHSH and LQKENI. CDR3 length: 16 amino acids. Trimming at V came to 4 bases and at J to 2 bases, leaving 8 bases not matched to a gene. As DNA, the CDR3 is TGTGCCAGCTCACTGGGGACTAGCGAATCGACCTACGAGCAGTACTTC. Protein sequence: CASSLGTSESTYEQYF.

The gene calls are TRBV7-2 and TRBJ2-7, with 9 positions matching TRBD1. V was pared by 6 bases and J by 7 bases, with 7 bases of the junction left unmatched. Germline CDR1 is SGHTA and CDR2 is FQGNSA. This CDR3 has 13 amino acids. In DNA, the CDR3 is TGTGCCAGCAGTCTCACAGGGGGCTGGGAGCAGTACTTC. Protein sequence: CASSLTGGWEQYF.

The CDR3 DNA is TGTGCCAGCAGCCGTATTTCTAGCGGGAGGACCTACGAGCAGTACTTC. Its translation: CASSRISSGRTYEQYF. V is TRBV7-2 and J is TRBJ2-7, with TRBD2 matching over 11 bases. The trim removed 5 bases at V and 2 bases at J, leaving 8 bases unmatched. This CDR3 contains 16 residues. Germline V CDR1 and CDR2: SGHTA, FQGNSA. The variable domain in full, with the rest retrieved from reference TRBV7-2 and TRBJ2-7, is GAGVSQSPSNKVTEKGKDVELRCDPISGHTALYWYRQSLGQGLEFLIYFQGNSAPDKSGLPSDRFSAERTGGSVSTLTIQRTQQEDSAVYLCASSRISSGRTYEQYFGPGTRLTVT.

The chain couples TRBV7-9 to TRBJ2-5; either TRBD1 or TRBD2 may supply D (5 bases each). From germline, CDR1 is SEHNR and CDR2 FQNEAQ (reference sequence). Trimming took 5 bases from V and 5 from J, leaving 18 bases between them. The CDR3 sequence is 15 residues long. In DNA, the CDR3 is TGTGCCAGCAGCCCAGGGACCGCCGCGGCGGAGACCCAGTACTTC. It yields the protein CASSPGTAAAETQYF.

The chain couples TRBV7-2 to TRBJ2-3, with D unresolved. The germline CDR1 and CDR2 sequences are SGHTA and FQGNSA. The ends were cut back, 1 base at V and 1 base at J, with 15 bases in the middle. The CDR3 runs 17 residues. This CDR3 is CASSLEVPVGGTDTQYF. The CDR3 DNA is TGTGCCAGCAGCTTAGAGGTCCCGGTGGGTGGCACAGATACGCAGTATTTT.

This clone came up once. The chain employs TRBV6-5 and TRBJ2-1; D gene uncertain. Germline V gene data show CDR1 as MNHEY and CDR2 as SVGAGI. This CDR3 comprises 14 residues. Trimming stripped 2 bases from V and 6 bases from J, with 11 bases between. Here the CDR3 DNA reads TGTGCCAGCAGTTACACGTGGCGGATCAATGAGCAGTTCTTC. This encodes CASSYTWRINEQFF.

The chain recombines TRBV5-6 with TRBJ2-7; D is perhaps TRBD2 (5 bases). Trimming took 3 bases from V and 4 from J, leaving 17 bases between them. Looked up from germline, CDR1 is SGHDT and CDR2 is YYEEEE. The CDR3 is 15 residues long. The CDR3 nucleotides read TGTGCCAGCAGCTCCCGCGGGCTAGCTGAGTACGAGCAGTACTTC. It translates to CASSSRGLAEYEQYF.

V gene TRBV4-1 combines with J gene TRBJ2-1; D possibly corresponds to TRBD2 (6 bases). This CDR3 has 15 residues. Trimming took off 4 bases at V and 1 base at J, with 11 bases between the two ends. In germline, CDR1 is MGHRA, CDR2 YSYEKL. CDR3 DNA: TGCGCCAGCAGCCTAAGCAGCGGGTCCTACAATGAGCAGTTCTTC. This gives the protein CASSLSSGSYNEQFF.

As DNA, the CDR3 is TGTGCCAGCAGTTTTTGGGGATACTACAATGAGCAGTTCTTC. Translating it yields CASSFWGYYNEQFF. The V call is TRBV28, the J call TRBJ2-1; unclear D gene. Germline assignment: CDR1 MDHEN and CDR2 SYDVKM. The length of the CDR3 is 14 residues. V lost 3 bases and J lost 3, with 9 bases in between.

The V and J genes are TRBV7-7 and TRBJ2-2; the D is unclear. V lost 8 bases and J lost 5, with 12 bases in between. Germline V gene sequence: CDR1 SSHAT, CDR2 FNYEAQ (reference sequence). This CDR3 comprises 13 residues. The chain's CDR3 is CASPAPVTGELFF. The CDR3 DNA reads TGTGCCAGCCCGGCCCCGGTAACCGGGGAGCTGTTTTTT.

The rearrangement links TRBV28 to TRBJ1-5, with D unclear. CDR3 size: 15 residues. Germline V gene sequence: CDR1 MDHEN, CDR2 SYDVKM. Trimming left V 2 bases short and J 4 bases short, with 12 bases between. CDR3 sequence (DNA): TGTGCCAGCAGTTTAAACCGGAGAGGGAATCAGCCCCAGCATTTT. This translates into CASSLNRRGNQPQHF.

This clone was seen once. The J gene is TRBJ1-1, the V gene TRBV28, with unresolved D. The germline V and J ends were trimmed by 6 bases and 4 bases, with 15 bases remaining between them. Germline V gives CDR1 MDHEN, CDR2 SYDVKM. This CDR3 has 14 amino acids. CDR3 coding DNA: TGTGCCAGCAGCCAAGGGTATCGGAGCACTGAAGCTTTCTTT. Its protein product is CASSQGYRSTEAFF.